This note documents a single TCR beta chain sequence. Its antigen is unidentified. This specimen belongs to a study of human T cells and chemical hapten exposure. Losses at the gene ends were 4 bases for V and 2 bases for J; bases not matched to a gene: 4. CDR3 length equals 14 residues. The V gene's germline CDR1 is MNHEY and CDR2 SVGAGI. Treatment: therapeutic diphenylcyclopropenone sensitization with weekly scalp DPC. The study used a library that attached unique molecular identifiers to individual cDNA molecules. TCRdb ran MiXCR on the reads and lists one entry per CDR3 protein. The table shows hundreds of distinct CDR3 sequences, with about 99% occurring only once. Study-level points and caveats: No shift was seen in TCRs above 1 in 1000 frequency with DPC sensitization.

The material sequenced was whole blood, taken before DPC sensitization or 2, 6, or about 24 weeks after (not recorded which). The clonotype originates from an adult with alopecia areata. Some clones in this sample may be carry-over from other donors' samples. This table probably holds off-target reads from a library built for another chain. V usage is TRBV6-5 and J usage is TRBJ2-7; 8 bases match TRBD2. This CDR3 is CASSLSGSPYEQYF. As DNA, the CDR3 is TGTGCCAGCAGTTTAAGCGGGAGTCCCTACGAGCAGTACTTC.